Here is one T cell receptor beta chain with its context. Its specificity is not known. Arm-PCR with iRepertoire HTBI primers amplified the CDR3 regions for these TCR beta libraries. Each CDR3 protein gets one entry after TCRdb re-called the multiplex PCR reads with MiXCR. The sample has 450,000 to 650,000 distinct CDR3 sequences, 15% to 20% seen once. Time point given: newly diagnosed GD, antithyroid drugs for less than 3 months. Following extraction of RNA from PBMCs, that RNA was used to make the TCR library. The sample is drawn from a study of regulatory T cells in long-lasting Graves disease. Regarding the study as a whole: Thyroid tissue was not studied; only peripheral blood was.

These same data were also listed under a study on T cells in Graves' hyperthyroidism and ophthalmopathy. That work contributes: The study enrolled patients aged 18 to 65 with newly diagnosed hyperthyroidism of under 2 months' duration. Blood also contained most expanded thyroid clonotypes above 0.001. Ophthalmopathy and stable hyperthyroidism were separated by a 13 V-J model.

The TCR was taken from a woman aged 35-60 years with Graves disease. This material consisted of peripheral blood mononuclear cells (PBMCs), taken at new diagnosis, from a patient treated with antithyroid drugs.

The CDR3 DNA follows: TGCAGCGTTGAAGATGGGGGCCGTACTAGAACCGGGGAGCTGTTTTTT. This encodes CSVEDGGRTRTGELFF. The chain joins TRBV29-1 to TRBJ2-2, with D possibly being TRBD1 (6 bases). The length of the CDR3 is 16 residues. V was pared by 0 bases and J by 5 bases, with 16 bases between. CDR1 SQVTM and CDR2 ANQGSEA come from the germline V gene.